This TCR beta chain emerged from a study of blood T cell repertoires in COVID-19. Study at large: The United States, Italy and Spain were the sources of the acute and convalescent COVID-19 samples. The cDNA or gDNA used as material had been derived from T cells, B-cell-depleted T cells, or PBMCs.

As originally analysed: Amplification from reference gene primers served as the basis for estimated nucleated cell counts. Assay: immunoSEQ multiplex PCR; the TCRdb copy retains only in-frame clones and omits some. V, J and clone size derive from that table, while D and trimming were established from the DNA sequence. Of 75,000 to 100,000 clones listed, 80% to 90% are singletons. The receptor was isolated from a human donor in a cohort sampled during active COVID-19. The sample taken for sequencing was peripheral blood.

The CDR3 bases are TGTGCCAGCAGCCAAGATAGGGGCACAGTCAACACCGGGGAGCTGTTTTTT. This gives the protein CASSQDRGTVNTGELFF. The V call is TRBV3-1 (or the pseudogene TRBV3-2), the J call TRBJ2-2, with D perhaps TRBD1 (5 bases). CDR3 length equals 17 residues. Trimming took off 0 bases at V and 2 bases at J, with 13 bases between the two ends. Germline V gives CDR1 LGHDT, CDR2 YNNKEL (reference sequence).